These T cell receptor beta chains were read from a single sample in a study of spatial heterogeneity in lung cancer. TCRdb re-analysed the 5' RACE reads in MiXCR, keeping a single row per CDR3 protein. The sample holds around 12,000 distinct CDR3 sequences, 12% to 15% seen once. The sequencing used PBMCs, collected at surgery. The origin of the receptors is a male donor with early-stage non-small cell lung cancer. Both conserved end residues are part of each CDR3. The D gene is left open where the match is weak. Clone size appears in some rows only: once, few, many, or a class for an expanded clone.

D gene | J gene | clone size | V gene | CDR3 DNA | CDR3 protein
NA | TRBJ1-6 | few | TRBV29-1 | TGCAGCGTTGCGGTACAGAATAATTCACCCCTCCACTTT | CSVAVQNNSPLHF
NA | TRBJ2-3 | NA | TRBV2 | TGTGCCAGCAGTGAAGGTCCTAGTCTTCAGTATTTT | CASSEGPSLQYF
NA | TRBJ1-1 | few | TRBV7-9 | TGTGCCAGCCGCTGGGGGGCGAACACTGAAGCTTTCTTT | CASRWGANTEAFF
NA | TRBJ2-7 | NA | TRBV29-1 | TGCAGCGTCCACTTAATTAACTCCTACGAGCAGTACTTC | CSVHLINSYEQYF
NA | TRBJ1-2 | NA | TRBV12-3/TRBV12-4 | TGTGCCAGCAGTTTCGGGGGCTATGGCTACACCTTC | CASSFGGYGYTF
NA | TRBJ2-5 | NA | TRBV4-1 | TGCGTCAGCAGCCACATGTCGAGCGAATCAGAGACCCAGTACTTC | CVSSHMSSESETQYF
TRBD1 | TRBJ2-7 | few | TRBV6-2/TRBV6-3 | TGTGCCAGCAGTTACTCGGGGACAGAGTACTTC | CASSYSGTEYF
NA | TRBJ2-5 | few | TRBV5-1 | TGCGCCAGCGCCCCCTCCTCTATGGAGACCCAGTACTTC | CASAPSSMETQYF
TRBD2 | TRBJ2-2 | few | TRBV20-1 | TGCAGTGCTAGTGCCACCCCGGGACTAGCGGGCCCTCTGGGAACCGGGGAGCTGTTTTTT | CSASATPGLAGPLGTGELFF
NA | TRBJ2-1 | NA | TRBV7-2 | TGTGCCAGCAGCTTATCGCCTAGTTATTCCAATGAGCAGTTCTTC | CASSLSPSYSNEQFF
TRBD1 | TRBJ1-4 | NA | TRBV6-5 | TGTGCCAGCAGTTATAGATTCGGGACAGGGAATGAAAAACTGTTTTTT | CASSYRFGTGNEKLFF
NA | TRBJ2-1 | few | TRBV7-9 | TGTGCCAGCAGCTTAGATCCCGGGGCCGAAAATGAGCAGTTCTTC | CASSLDPGAENEQFF
NA | TRBJ2-1 | many | TRBV7-9 | TGTGCCAGCAGCGCCCCCAATGAGCAGTTCTTC | CASSAPNEQFF
TRBD1 | TRBJ2-5 | NA | TRBV28 | TGTGCCACCAACGACAGGGGTCTACAAGAGACCCAGTACTTC | CATNDRGLQETQYF
TRBD2 | TRBJ2-3 | many | TRBV12-3/TRBV12-4 | TGTGCCAGCAGTTTACTGACTAGCGGGGGGGCCATTCCGGCAGATACGCAGTATTTT | CASSLLTSGGAIPADTQYF
NA | TRBJ1-6 | NA | TRBV20-1 | TGCAGTGCTAGGTTACAGGGTTCCATCACAAATTCACCCCTCCACTTT | CSARLQGSITNSPLHF
NA | TRBJ1-6 | NA | TRBV4-2 | TGTGCCAGCAGCCAAGAGACACGTTTAAGGCCCCTCCACTTT | CASSQETRLRPLHF
TRBD2 | TRBJ2-3 | many | TRBV3-1 | TGTGCCAGCAGCCAAACCACCAGCGGGGGCGCAGATACGCAGTATTTT | CASSQTTSGGADTQYF
TRBD2 | TRBJ2-1 | NA | TRBV6-2/TRBV6-3 | TGTGCCAGCAGTGGCAAACTAGCGGGGGGGCGCAATGAGCAGTTCTTC | CASSGKLAGGRNEQFF